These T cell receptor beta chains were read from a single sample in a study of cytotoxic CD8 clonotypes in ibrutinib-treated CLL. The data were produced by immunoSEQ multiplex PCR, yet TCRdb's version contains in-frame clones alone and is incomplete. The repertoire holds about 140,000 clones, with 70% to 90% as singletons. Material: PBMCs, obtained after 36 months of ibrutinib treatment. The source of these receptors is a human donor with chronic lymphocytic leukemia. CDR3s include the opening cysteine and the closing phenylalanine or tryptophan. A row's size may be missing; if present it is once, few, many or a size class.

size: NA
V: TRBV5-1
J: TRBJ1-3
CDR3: CASSLQGTGNTIYF

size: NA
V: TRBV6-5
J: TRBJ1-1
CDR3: CASSYYGQGTEAFF

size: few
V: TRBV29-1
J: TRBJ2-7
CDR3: CSAGSGLGYEQYF

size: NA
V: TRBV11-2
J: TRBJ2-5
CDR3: CASRNLRDNQETQYF

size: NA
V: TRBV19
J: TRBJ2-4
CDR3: CASSMGTLTKNIQYF

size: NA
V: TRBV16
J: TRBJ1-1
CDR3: CASSQWGTGELGEAFF

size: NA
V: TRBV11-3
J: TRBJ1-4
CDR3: CASSGPLDTEIREKLFF

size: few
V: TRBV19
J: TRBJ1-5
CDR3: CASGTQPQHF

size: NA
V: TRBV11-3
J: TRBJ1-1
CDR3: CASSLYGGDTEAFF

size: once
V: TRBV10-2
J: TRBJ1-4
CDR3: CASSAGTANEKLFF

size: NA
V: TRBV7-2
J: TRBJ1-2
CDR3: CASSRGAVRGPLGYTF

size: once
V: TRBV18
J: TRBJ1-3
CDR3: CASSPNRHFSSGNTIYF

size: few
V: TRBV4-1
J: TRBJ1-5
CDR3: CASSQEGQSNQPQHF

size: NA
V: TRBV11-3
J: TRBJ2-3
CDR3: CASSLGGPSDTQYF

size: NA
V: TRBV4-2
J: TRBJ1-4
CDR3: CASSQEMVEKLFF

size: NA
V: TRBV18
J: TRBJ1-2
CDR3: CASSPSPVNYGYTF

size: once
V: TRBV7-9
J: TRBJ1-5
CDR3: CASSLGGSHQPQHF

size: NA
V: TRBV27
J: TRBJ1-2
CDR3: CASRLGVSGYTF

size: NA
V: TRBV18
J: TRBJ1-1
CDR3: CASSPAGTINTEAFF

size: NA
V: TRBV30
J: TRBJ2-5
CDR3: CAWSPRDKGTQYF

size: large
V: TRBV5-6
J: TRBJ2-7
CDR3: CASSFRGGLVSYEQYF

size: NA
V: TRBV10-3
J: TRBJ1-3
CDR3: CAISSRQRETNTIYF

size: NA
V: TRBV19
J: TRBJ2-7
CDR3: CASTPASSYEQYF

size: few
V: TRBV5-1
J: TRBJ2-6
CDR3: CASSLASYSGANVLTF

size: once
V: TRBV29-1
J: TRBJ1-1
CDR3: CSVEWGGLAFF

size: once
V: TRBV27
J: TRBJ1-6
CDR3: CASSLGLVGGGGSPLHF

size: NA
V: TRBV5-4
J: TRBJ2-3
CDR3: CASTLRMAGPTDTQYF

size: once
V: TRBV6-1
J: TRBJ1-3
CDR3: CATSGSAGNTIYF

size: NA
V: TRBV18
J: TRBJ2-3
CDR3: CASSPITGRVKTDTQYF

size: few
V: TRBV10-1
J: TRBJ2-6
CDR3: CATGPGSGANVLTF

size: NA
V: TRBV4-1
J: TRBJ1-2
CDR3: CASSQVFYRESWGYTF

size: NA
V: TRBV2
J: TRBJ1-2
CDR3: CASSVWVSYTF

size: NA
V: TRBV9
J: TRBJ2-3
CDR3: CASSISTGGVTDTQYF

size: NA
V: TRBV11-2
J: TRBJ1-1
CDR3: CASSLDRGAEAFF

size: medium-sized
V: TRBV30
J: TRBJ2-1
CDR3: CAWSAYNEQFF

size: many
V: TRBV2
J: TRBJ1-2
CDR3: CASSGTYYGYTF

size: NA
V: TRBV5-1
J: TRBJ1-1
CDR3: CASSPGTGILNTEAFF

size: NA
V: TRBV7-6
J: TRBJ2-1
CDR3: CASSPVLTSVRNEQFF

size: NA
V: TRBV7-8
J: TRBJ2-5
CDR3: CASSLGGARETQYF

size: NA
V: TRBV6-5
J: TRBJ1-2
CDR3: CASSYGAGLANYGYTF

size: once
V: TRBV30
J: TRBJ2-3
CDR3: CAWSNPWNTDTQYF

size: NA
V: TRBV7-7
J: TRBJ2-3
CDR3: CASSQGSTDTQYF

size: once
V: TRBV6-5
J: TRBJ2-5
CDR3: CASSSGLNQETQYF

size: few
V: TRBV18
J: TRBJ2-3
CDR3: CASSPIAASSTDTQYF